This T cell receptor beta chain was captured in a study of blood T cell repertoires in COVID-19 (TCRdb year 2020). Regarding the study in general: Collaborator samples came from the United States, Italy and Spain and covered acute and convalescent phases of COVID-19. The material from the prospective study consisted of cDNA or gDNA derived from T cells, B-cell-depleted T cells, or PBMCs. The dataset comprised deeply sampled blood TCRbeta repertoires from subjects exposed to, actively infected with, or recovered from COVID-19. The repertoires were released in a freely available public database meant as a resource for research on the immune response to SARS-CoV-2. The samples were drawn from two sources: the first 160 participants of the ongoing ImmuneRACE study, and 950 to 1,500 subjects contributed by 6 global collaborators. Sample metadata almost always included a de-identified subject ID, COVID-19 status, age in years and sex. HLA class I and class II types, where available, came from metadata supplied by the sample provider rather than from assay-based typing. What the authors observed across the whole study: How much clinical and demographic metadata was included differed by source and by participant, and the metadata was provided uncurated.

Each collaborating institution followed its own protocols to collect whole blood in K2EDTA tubes. For TCRbeta analysis, collaborators shipped samples in one of three forms: frozen whole blood, isolated PBMCs, or DNA extracted from either of those sample types. Clipping removes 4 bases from V and 1 base from J, with 13 as the unmatched junction base count. From the cysteine up to the phenylalanine, the CDR3 has a length of 18 residues. CDR3 DNA only is kept here, 54 bases in frame from base 1. The CDR1 and CDR2 encoded by the germline V gene are SGHVS and FQNEAQ. On this clone: It has no known antigen specificity. No base-level quality is on record; no much larger clone is a single base apart.

TCRbeta CDR3 regions were amplified from genomic DNA using the immunoSEQ Assay, a bias-controlled multiplex PCR. Per the original workflow: The number of nucleated cells in each sample was estimated by amplification of reference gene primers within the assay. Sequence reads were collapsed and filtered to measure the absolute abundance of every unique TCRbeta CDR3 rearrangement. For each sample, productive Simpson clonality was calculated as the square root of Simpson's diversity index across productive rearrangements. TCRdb took over this immuneACCESS table, retaining in-frame rearrangements with V and J assigned. Such tables are incomplete; in checked studies, under half of the missing clones stem from an unresolved V gene, and the remainder is unexplained. That table furnishes V, J and clone size, whereas the DNA furnished D and trimming. The sample table records about 24,000 clones; around nine tenths of these occur just once. The ten largest clones represent roughly 4.8% of the sample.

This clonotype was obtained from a man in his fifties or sixties with active COVID-19. The sequence links TRBV7-8 to TRBJ2-5; TRBD2 matches 9 bases in the middle. Sequencing was performed on peripheral blood. The nucleotides are TGTGCCAGCAGCTCCTTTAGCGGGGGAGCAAAACTCCAAGAGACCCAGTACTTC. Translated, it reads CASSSFSGGAKLQETQYF. The CDR3, completed at both ends by the reference TRBV7-8 and TRBJ2-5 genes, gives the full variable domain GAGVSQSPRYKVAKRGQDVALRCDPISGHVSLFWYQQALGQGPEFLTYFQNEAQLDKSGLPSDRFFAERPEGSVSTLKIQRTQQEDSAVYLCASSSFSGGAKLQETQYFGPGTRLLVL.